Below are 21 T cell receptor beta chains sequenced from a single sample in a study of blood T cells in healthy people across ages. A sample-barcoded 5' primer and a J-beta primer mix were used in a second PCR of roughly 7 to 11 cycles. Each CDR3 protein is one row after TCRdb ran MiXCR on the 5' RACE reads. Here the sample spans around 650,000 distinct CDR3 sequences, less than 40% being singletons. The specimen sequenced was blood. These receptors all come from a woman older than 75 in good health.

This clonotype showed up just a few times. CDR3 DNA: TGCAGTGCTAACCCACGACCGAGCTCTGGAAACACCATATATTTT. Residues: CSANPRPSSGNTIYF. The V gene is TRBV20-1, the J gene TRBJ1-3; D is undetermined. The germline V gene has CDR1 DFQATT and CDR2 SNEGSKA (reference sequence). This CDR3 comprises 15 residues. With 4 bases removed from V and 0 bases from J, the gap between germline ends came to 13 bases.

At least ten counts were recorded for this clonotype. The CDR3 here is CASSPRGASPLHF. The CDR3 nucleotides read TGTGCCAGCAGCCCCAGGGGGGCTTCACCCCTCCACTTT. The chain combines TRBV7-9 with TRBJ1-6, with 7 bases that match TRBD1. Germline V gene data show CDR1 as SEHNR and CDR2 as FQNEAQ (reference sequence). The CDR3 is 13 residues long. V was pared by 5 bases and J by 9 bases, with 4 bases of the junction left unmatched.

This clonotype has only a few counts. The J gene is TRBJ1-3, the V gene TRBV27; 7 bases match TRBD1. The CDR3 spans 16 residues. The germline gives CDR1 MNHEY, CDR2 SMNVEV (reference sequence). The trim removed 5 bases at V and 0 bases at J, leaving 7 bases unmatched. CDR3 sequence (DNA): TGTGCCAGCAGTGTTGCAGGGGGTTACTCTGGAAACACCATATATTTT. This gives the protein CASSVAGGYSGNTIYF.

CDR3 in DNA: TGCAGTGCTAGAAAAGGACTCTTCAATGAGCAGTTCTTC. Encoded protein: CSARKGLFNEQFF. The chain links TRBV20-1 to TRBJ2-1, with a weak D call TRBD2 (5 bases). Germline V gene lookup returns CDR1 DFQATT and CDR2 SNEGSKA (reference sequence). This CDR3 has 13 residues. V lost 2 bases and J lost 6, with 11 bases in between.

Remarks on this clonotype: With a much larger clone just one base away, this may be a read error. The chain combines TRBV9 with TRBJ2-1, with 7 bases that match TRBD1. Germline values: CDR1 SGDLS, CDR2 YYNGEE. This CDR3 has 16 amino acids. The chain's CDR3 is CASSVDFRGIYNERFF. DNA for the CDR3: TGTGCCAGCAGCGTAGATTTCAGGGGGATCTACAATGAGCGGTTCTTC.

This clonotype was found many times. The chain carries TRBV12-3 or TRBV12-4 and TRBJ2-6; D is possibly TRBD1 (5 bases). The CDR3 is 15 residues long. V was clipped by 6 bases and J by 4 bases, with 13 bases between them. CDR3 region: CASRVQGLGANVLTF. The CDR3 DNA sequence: TGTGCCAGCAGAGTTCAGGGTTTGGGGGCCAACGTCCTGACTTTC.

The chain has TRBV30 and TRBJ2-1; D remains unclear. V dropped 7 bases and J dropped 6 bases, with 16 bases sitting between them. Germline-derived CDR1 and CDR2 are GTSNPN and SVGIG (reference sequence). The CDR3 is 13 residues long. CDR3 residues: CAYRNSLRNEQFF. The CDR3 coding sequence is TGTGCCTACCGGAACAGTTTACGCAATGAGCAGTTCTTC.

For this clonotype: A much more abundant neighbour one base away suggests this may be a read error. The rearrangement links TRBV9 to TRBJ2-7, with 8 bases that match TRBD2. This CDR3 has 18 residues. Germline V gene data show CDR1 as SGDLS and CDR2 as YYNGEE. V trimming: 0 bases; J trimming: 7 bases; junction bases outside the gene matches: 18. CDR3 coding DNA: TGTGCCAGCAGCGTAGGACCGGGGGACCAGCGGGGGACTCCTGAGCAGTACTTC. It specifies CASSVGPGDQRGTPEQYF.

In regard to this clonotype: One junction end disagrees with the germline gene, perhaps due to a read error. The chain's CDR3 is CAGSLDRGRNTDTQYF. The CDR3 DNA follows: TGTGCCGGCAGCTTAGATCGGGGGCGGAACACAGATACGCAGTATTTT. The rearrangement uses TRBV7-2 and TRBJ2-3; the D call may be TRBD1 or TRBD2 (6 bases each). This CDR3 is built from 16 residues. Germline CDR1 reads SGHTA; CDR2 reads FQGNSA.

This clonotype occurred many times. This chain joins TRBV15 and TRBJ1-2; D is possibly TRBD1 (6 bases). This CDR3 has 15 amino acids. V lost 4 bases, J lost 6 bases, and 18 bases lay in between. Germline V gene sequence: CDR1 LNHNV, CDR2 YYDKDF (reference sequence). CDR3 coding DNA: TGTGCCACCAGCACCAGATGGGGGGCTACTAATGGCTACACCTTC. Translation gives CATSTRWGATNGYTF.

The chain employs TRBV7-2 and TRBJ1-6; D uncertain. There are 17 residues in the CDR3. Per germline, CDR1 SGHTA and CDR2 FQGNSA. Trimming stripped 1 base from V and 6 bases from J, with 16 bases between. CDR3 amino acids: CASSLGRLGQSNSPLHF. CDR3 DNA sequence: TGTGCCAGCAGCTTAGGGAGGTTAGGGCAGTCTAATTCACCCCTCCACTTT.

This clonotype was seen at least ten times. The chain employs TRBV20-1 and TRBJ1-2; D is perhaps TRBD1 (6 bases). Trimming took 6 bases from V and 8 from J, leaving 19 bases between them. This CDR3 has 13 amino acids. Germline CDR1 DFQATT, CDR2 SNEGSKA (reference sequence). As DNA, the CDR3 is TGCAGTGCAACGCGCGGGGGCGCGGACGGCTACACCTTC. This sequence encodes CSATRGGADGYTF.

Details on this clonotype: Being one base from a much bigger clone, this may be a read error. This chain links TRBV4-2 with TRBJ1-1; a possible D gene is TRBD1 (5 bases). Trimming cost V 0 bases and J 6 bases, with 11 bases left between them. This CDR3 has 14 amino acids. Germline values: CDR1 LGHNA, CDR2 YNFKEQ. For the CDR3, the DNA is TGTGCCAGCAGCCAAGATCTGGGGGTAGCTGAAGCTTTCTTT. This codes for CASSQDLGVAEAFF.

This clonotype was counted many times. The V call is TRBV20-1, the J call TRBJ1-2; D perhaps matches TRBD1 (5 bases). Deletions cut 1 base from V and 0 bases from J, with 9 bases between. This CDR3 is 14 amino acids long. Germline V gives CDR1 DFQATT, CDR2 SNEGSKA (reference sequence). For the CDR3, the DNA is TGCAGTGCTAGAGGGACACCGACTAACTATGGCTACACCTTC. Amino acids: CSARGTPTNYGYTF.

This clonotype was detected ten times or more. The genes are TRBV5-1 and TRBJ2-3, with 8 bases lining up with TRBD2. The CDR3 runs 15 residues. Germline CDR1 SGHRS, CDR2 YFSETQ. The junction had 6 bases not matched to a gene; V was cut back by 4 bases and J by 2 bases. Written as DNA, the CDR3 is TGCGCCAGCAGCCCCGGGGGGGGGCTCACAGATACGCAGTATTTT. Protein product: CASSPGGGLTDTQYF.

This clonotype was observed a few times. One end of the junction varies from germline; a read error may be responsible. The gene calls are TRBV3-1 and TRBJ2-7; tentative D call: TRBD1 (7 bases). Near its end, the DNA agrees better with TRBJ2-5, so the J call may be wrong. CDR3 length equals 16 residues. Germline values: CDR1 LGHDT, CDR2 YNNKEL (reference sequence). Here the CDR3 reads CASNQERQGGRETQYF. The CDR3 nucleotides are TGTGCCAGCAACCAAGAAAGACAGGGAGGTAGGGAGACCCAGTACTTC.

This clonotype was seen many times. This chain connects TRBV28 to TRBJ2-6; D ambiguous. Germline V gene sequence: CDR1 MDHEN, CDR2 SYDVKM. There are 14 residues in the CDR3. Trimming took 11 bases from V and 0 from J, leaving 11 bases between them. The CDR3 here is CASGRTSGANVLTF. In DNA form, the CDR3 reads TGTGCCTCGGGCCGCACCTCTGGGGCCAACGTCCTGACTTTC.

The sample holds many counts of this clonotype. The chain recombines TRBV6-2 or TRBV6-3 with TRBJ2-5, with D possibly being TRBD1 (6 bases). The V end lost 5 bases, the J end lost 7 bases, and 11 bases lay between the germline ends. This CDR3 comprises 12 residues. Germline assignment: CDR1 MNHEY and CDR2 SVGEGT. The CDR3 DNA reads TGTGCCAGCAGTCGGGACATGGTGACCCAGTACTTC. It yields the protein CASSRDMVTQYF.

This clonotype was found many times. The genes are TRBV6-5 and TRBJ2-7, with D perhaps TRBD2 (5 bases). CDR3 length: 14 amino acids. Deletions cut 6 bases from V and 1 base from J, with 13 bases between. Germline values: CDR1 MNHEY, CDR2 SVGAGI. The CDR3 is CASRQNRGSYEQYF. The DNA of the CDR3 is TGTGCCAGCAGGCAAAACAGAGGGTCCTACGAGCAGTACTTC.

In the case of this clonotype: This may be a read error: a much more frequent sequence differs by one nucleotide. The gene calls are TRBV9 and TRBJ2-3; perhaps TRBD1 as D (5 bases). CDR3 length equals 14 residues. V was shortened by 3 bases and J by 4 bases, with 12 bases between the two germline ends. In germline, CDR1 is SGDLS, CDR2 YYNGEE. DNA of the CDR3: TGTGCCAGCAGCGGTAGGGGCCTCGCAGATACGCAGTATTTT. Encoded protein: CASSGRGLADTQYF.

This chain links TRBV5-5 with TRBJ1-2; D remains ambiguous. The CDR3 totals 14 residues. Germline V gene data show CDR1 as SGHKS and CDR2 as YYEKEE (reference sequence). The germline V and J ends were trimmed by 4 bases and 7 bases, with 17 bases remaining between them. The CDR3 DNA reads TGTGCCAGCAGCGATCTCGGGCCCGCGGGTGGCTACACCTTC. Its protein is CASSDLGPAGGYTF. Full variable domain (missing parts from reference TRBV5-5 and TRBJ1-2): DAGVTQSPTHLIKTRGQQVTLRCSPISGHKSVSWYQQVLGQGPQFIFQYYEKEERGRGNFPDRFSARQFPNYSSELNVNALLLGDSALYLCASSDLGPAGGYTFGSGTRLTVV.